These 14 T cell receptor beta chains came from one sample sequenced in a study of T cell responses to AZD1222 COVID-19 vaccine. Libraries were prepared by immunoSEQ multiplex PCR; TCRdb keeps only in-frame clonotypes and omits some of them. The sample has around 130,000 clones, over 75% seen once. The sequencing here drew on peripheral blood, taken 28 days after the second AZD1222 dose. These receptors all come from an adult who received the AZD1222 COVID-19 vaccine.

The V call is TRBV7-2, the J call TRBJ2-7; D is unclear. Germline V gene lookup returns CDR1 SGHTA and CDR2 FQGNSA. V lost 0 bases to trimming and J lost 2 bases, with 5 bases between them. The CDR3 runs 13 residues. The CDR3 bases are TGTGCCAGCAGCTTAGCGCCCGCCTACGAGCAGTACTTC. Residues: CASSLAPAYEQYF.

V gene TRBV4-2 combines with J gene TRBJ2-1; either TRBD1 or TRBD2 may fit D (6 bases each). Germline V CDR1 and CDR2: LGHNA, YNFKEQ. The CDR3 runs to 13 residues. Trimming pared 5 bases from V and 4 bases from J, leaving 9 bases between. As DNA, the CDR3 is TGTGCCAGCAGCAAAGGGGGGTACAATGAGCAGTTCTTC. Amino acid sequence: CASSKGGYNEQFF.

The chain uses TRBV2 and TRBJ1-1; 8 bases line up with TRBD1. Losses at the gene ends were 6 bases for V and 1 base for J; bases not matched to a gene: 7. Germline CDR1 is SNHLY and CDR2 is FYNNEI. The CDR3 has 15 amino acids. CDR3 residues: CASSQDRGGNTEAFF. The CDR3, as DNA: TGTGCCAGCAGCCAAGACAGGGGCGGGAACACTGAAGCTTTCTTT. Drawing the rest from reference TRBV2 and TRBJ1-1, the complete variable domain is EPEVTQTPSHQVTQMGQEVILRCVPISNHLYFYWYRQILGQKVEFLVSFYNNEISEKSEIFDDQFSVERPDGSNFTLKIRSTKLEDSAMYFCASSQDRGGNTEAFFGQGTRLTVV.

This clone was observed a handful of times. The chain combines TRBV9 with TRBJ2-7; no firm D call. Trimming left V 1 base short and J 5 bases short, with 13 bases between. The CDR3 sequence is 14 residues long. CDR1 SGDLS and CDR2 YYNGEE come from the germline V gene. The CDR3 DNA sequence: TGTGCCAGCAGCGTAACTCCCACCCATAACGAGCAGTACTTC. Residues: CASSVTPTHNEQYF.

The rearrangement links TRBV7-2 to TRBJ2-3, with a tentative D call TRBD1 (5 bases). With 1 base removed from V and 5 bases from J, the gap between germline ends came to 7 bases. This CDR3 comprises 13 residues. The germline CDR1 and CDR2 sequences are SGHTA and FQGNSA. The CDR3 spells CASSLGREDTQYF. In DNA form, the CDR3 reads TGTGCCAGCAGCTTAGGCAGGGAAGATACGCAGTATTTT.

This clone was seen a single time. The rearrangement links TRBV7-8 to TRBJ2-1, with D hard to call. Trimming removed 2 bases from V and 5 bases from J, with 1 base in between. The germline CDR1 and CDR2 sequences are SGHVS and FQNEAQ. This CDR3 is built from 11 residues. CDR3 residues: CASSLNNEQFF. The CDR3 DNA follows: TGTGCCAGCAGCTTAAACAATGAGCAGTTCTTC.

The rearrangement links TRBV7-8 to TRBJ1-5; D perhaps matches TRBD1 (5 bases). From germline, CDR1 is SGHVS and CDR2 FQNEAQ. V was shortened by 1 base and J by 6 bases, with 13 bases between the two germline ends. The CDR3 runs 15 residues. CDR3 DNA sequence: TGTGCCAGCAGCTTAGGGCGGGGGATGTCTCAGCCCCAGCATTTT. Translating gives CASSLGRGMSQPQHF. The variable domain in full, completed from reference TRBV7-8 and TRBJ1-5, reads GAGVSQSPRYKVAKRGQDVALRCDPISGHVSLFWYQQALGQGPEFLTYFQNEAQLDKSGLPSDRFFAERPEGSVSTLKIQRTQQEDSAVYLCASSLGRGMSQPQHFGDGTRLSIL.

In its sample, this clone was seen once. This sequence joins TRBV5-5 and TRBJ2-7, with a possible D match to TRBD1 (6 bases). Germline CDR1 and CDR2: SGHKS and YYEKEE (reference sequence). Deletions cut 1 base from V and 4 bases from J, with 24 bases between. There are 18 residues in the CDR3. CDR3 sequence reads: CASSLYVGGAGEGYEQYF. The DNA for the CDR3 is TGTGCCAGCAGCTTGTACGTAGGTGGGGCAGGGGAAGGGTACGAGCAGTACTTC.

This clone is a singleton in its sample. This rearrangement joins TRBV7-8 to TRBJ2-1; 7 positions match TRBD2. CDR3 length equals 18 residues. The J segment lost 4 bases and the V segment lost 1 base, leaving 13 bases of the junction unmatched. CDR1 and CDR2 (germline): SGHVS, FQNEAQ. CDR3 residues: CASSLERAAGDLYNEQFF. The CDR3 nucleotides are TGTGCCAGCAGCTTAGAAAGGGCGGCGGGGGACCTTTACAATGAGCAGTTCTTC.

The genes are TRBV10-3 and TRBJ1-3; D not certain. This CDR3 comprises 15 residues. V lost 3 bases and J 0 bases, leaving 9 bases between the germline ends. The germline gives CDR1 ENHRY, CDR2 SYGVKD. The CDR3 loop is CAISDTDGSGNTIYF. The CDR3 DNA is TGTGCCATCAGTGATACGGACGGCTCTGGAAACACCATATATTTT.

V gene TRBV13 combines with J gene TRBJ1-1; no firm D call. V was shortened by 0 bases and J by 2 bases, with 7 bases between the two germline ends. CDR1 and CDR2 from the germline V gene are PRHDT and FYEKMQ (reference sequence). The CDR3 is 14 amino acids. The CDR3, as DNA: TGTGCCAGCAGCTTAGGTATAGCAAACACTGAAGCTTTCTTT. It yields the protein CASSLGIANTEAFF.

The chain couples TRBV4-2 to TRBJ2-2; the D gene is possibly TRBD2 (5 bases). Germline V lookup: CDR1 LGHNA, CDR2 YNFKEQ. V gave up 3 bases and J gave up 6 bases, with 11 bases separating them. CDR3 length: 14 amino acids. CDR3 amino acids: CASSHPMRAGELFF. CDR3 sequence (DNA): TGTGCCAGCAGCCACCCTATGAGGGCCGGGGAGCTGTTTTTT.

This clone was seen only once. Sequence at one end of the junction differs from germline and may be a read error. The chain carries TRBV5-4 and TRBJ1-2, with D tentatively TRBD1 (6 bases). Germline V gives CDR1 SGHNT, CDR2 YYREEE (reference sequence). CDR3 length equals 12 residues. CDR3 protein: CASNPSGGSWAF. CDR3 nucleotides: TGTGCCAGCAATCCGTCGGGGGGCAGTTGGGCCTTC.

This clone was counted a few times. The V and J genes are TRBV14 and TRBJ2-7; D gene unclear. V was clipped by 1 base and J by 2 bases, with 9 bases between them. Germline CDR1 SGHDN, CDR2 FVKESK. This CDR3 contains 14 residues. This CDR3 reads CASSQGHITYEQYF. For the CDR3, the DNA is TGTGCCAGCAGCCAAGGTCACATCACCTACGAGCAGTACTTC.